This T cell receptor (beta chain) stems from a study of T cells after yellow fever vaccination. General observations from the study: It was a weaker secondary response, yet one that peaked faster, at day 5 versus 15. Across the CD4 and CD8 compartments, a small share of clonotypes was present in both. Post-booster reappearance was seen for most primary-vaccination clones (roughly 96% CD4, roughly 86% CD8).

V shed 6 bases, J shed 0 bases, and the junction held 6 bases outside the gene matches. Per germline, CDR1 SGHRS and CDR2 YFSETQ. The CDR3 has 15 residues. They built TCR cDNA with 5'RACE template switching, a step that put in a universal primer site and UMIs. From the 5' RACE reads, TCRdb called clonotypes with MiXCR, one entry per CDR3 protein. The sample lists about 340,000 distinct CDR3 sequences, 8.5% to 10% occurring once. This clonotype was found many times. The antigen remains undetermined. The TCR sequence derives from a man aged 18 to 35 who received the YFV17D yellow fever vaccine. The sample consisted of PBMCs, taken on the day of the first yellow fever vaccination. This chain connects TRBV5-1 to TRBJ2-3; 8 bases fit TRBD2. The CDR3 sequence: CASTWVAGSTDTQYF. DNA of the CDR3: TGCGCCAGCACCTGGGTAGCGGGGAGCACAGATACGCAGTATTTT.